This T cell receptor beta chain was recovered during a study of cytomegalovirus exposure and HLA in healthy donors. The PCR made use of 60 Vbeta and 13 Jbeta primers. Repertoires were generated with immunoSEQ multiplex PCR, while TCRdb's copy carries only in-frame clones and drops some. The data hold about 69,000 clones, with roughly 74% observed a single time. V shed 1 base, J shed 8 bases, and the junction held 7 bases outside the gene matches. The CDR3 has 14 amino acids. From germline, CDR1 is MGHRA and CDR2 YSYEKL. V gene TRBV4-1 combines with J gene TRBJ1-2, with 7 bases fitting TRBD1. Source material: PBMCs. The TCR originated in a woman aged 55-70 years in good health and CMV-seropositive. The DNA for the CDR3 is TGCGCCAGCAGCCAAGTCCGGGACAGAAGGGGCTACACCTTC. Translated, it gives CASSQVRDRRGYTF.